One and the same sample provided the 25 T cell receptor beta chains below, sequenced in a study of OX40 agonist ivuxolimab in advanced cancers. Some clones are missing from TCRdb's copy, which holds only in-frame ones; the method was immunoSEQ multiplex PCR. The sample lists 95,000 to 100,000 clones; roughly 80% were seen once. This material consisted of CD4+ or CD8+ T cells sorted from blood, taken in a trial of the OX40 agonist ivuxolimab. The receptors were sampled from an adult with an advanced solid tumor such as melanoma, head and neck, liver or kidney cancer.

This sequence joins TRBV4-2 and TRBJ2-2; tentatively, D is TRBD2 (7 bases). Trimming pared 4 bases from V and 1 base from J, leaving 22 bases between. The V gene's germline CDR1 is LGHNA and CDR2 YNFKEQ. The CDR3 is made up of 19 amino acids. Written as DNA, the CDR3 is TGTGCCAGCAGCCCAAAGGGGCCGGGGGGCTGGAAGAACACCGGGGAGCTGTTTTTT. This sequence encodes CASSPKGPGGWKNTGELFF.

V gene TRBV12-5 combines with J gene TRBJ2-7; tentatively, D is TRBD1 (6 bases). The CDR3 runs 13 residues. Germline lookup yields CDR1 LGHNT and CDR2 FRNRAP. The germline V and J ends were trimmed by 9 bases and 1 base, with 13 bases remaining between them. CDR3 loop: CASARGLSYEQYF. CDR3 nucleotides: TGTGCTAGCGCCAGGGGCCTTTCCTACGAGCAGTACTTC.

The chain couples TRBV6-6 to TRBJ1-4; D gene ambiguous. The CDR3 runs to 13 residues. V lost 0 bases and J lost 7, with 6 bases in between. CDR1 is MNHNY and CDR2 is SVGAGI in the germline V gene (reference sequence). CDR3 sequence (DNA): TGTGCCAGCAGTTACTCCAAAGGTGAAAAACTGTTTTTT. Translation gives CASSYSKGEKLFF.

This clone was counted a few times. V usage is TRBV19 and J usage is TRBJ1-4; D ambiguous. V was pared by 5 bases and J by 4 bases, with 17 bases between. From germline, CDR1 is LNHDA and CDR2 SQIVND (reference sequence). The CDR3 contains 16 residues. This CDR3 is CASSEPRGRSNEKLFF. CDR3 coding DNA: TGTGCCAGTAGTGAACCCCGTGGGCGGAGTAATGAAAAACTGTTTTTT.

The chain recombines TRBV29-1 with TRBJ2-7, with D perhaps being TRBD1 or TRBD2 (5 bases each). Germline V CDR1 and CDR2: SQVTM, ANQGSEA. With 4 bases removed from V and 6 bases from J, the gap between germline ends came to 16 bases. CDR3 length: 13 amino acids. CDR3 sequence (DNA): TGCAGCGTTGTCCAAGTCATGAGGGGCGAGCAGTACTTC. Translating it yields CSVVQVMRGEQYF.

The rearrangement joins TRBV27 to TRBJ2-7; D is possibly TRBD1 (7 bases). The CDR3 runs 13 residues. The V and J ends lost 4 bases and 3 bases respectively, with 10 bases between them. Germline values: CDR1 MNHEY, CDR2 SMNVEV (reference sequence). Here the CDR3 DNA reads TGTGCCAGCAGTTACAGGGGAGGCTACGAGCAGTACTTC. Translating it yields CASSYRGGYEQYF.

By sample share, this clone is medium-sized (0.01 to 0.1%). The V and J genes are TRBV27 and TRBJ2-1, with D possibly TRBD2 on 6 matching bases. Germline V lookup: CDR1 MNHEY, CDR2 SMNVEV (reference sequence). The CDR3 has 15 amino acids. V lost 9 bases and J lost 3, with 18 bases in between. The chain's CDR3 is CASRREGGIYNEQFF. The CDR3, as DNA: TGTGCCAGTAGGAGGGAAGGAGGAATCTACAATGAGCAGTTCTTC.

The rearrangement joins TRBV4-3 to TRBJ2-7, with D perhaps matching TRBD1 (6 bases). The germline V and J ends were trimmed by 0 bases and 3 bases, with 6 bases remaining between them. This CDR3 region has 13 residues. Germline V gives CDR1 LGHNA, CDR2 YSLEER. CDR3 sequence reads: CASSQDRGYEQYF. The CDR3 DNA sequence: TGCGCCAGCAGCCAAGACAGGGGCTACGAGCAGTACTTC.

The chain's CDR3 is CASSFRDRGSYGYTF. The CDR3 bases are TGTGCCAGCAGCTTCCGGGACAGGGGCTCGTATGGCTACACCTTC. The chain couples TRBV5-4 to TRBJ1-2; TRBD1 agrees at 10 bases. CDR1 is SGHNT, CDR2 YYREEE, per germline (reference sequence). This CDR3 comprises 15 residues. V lost 2 bases and J lost 5; bases outside the gene matches: 6.

This clone appeared once. This chain links TRBV28 with TRBJ2-3; perhaps TRBD1 as D (6 bases). This CDR3 contains 13 residues. Per the germline V gene, CDR1 is MDHEN and CDR2 is SYDVKM. V lost 6 bases, J lost 7 bases, and 14 bases lay in between. CDR3 DNA: TGTGCCAGCAGATTGGACAGTTTTAATACGCAGTATTTT. Encoded protein: CASRLDSFNTQYF.

About this clone: The same CDR3 can be traced to other DNA sequences in this sample. V gene TRBV10-1 combines with J gene TRBJ2-2, with D perhaps matching TRBD1 (6 bases). The CDR3 loop spans 15 amino acids. Germline CDR1 and CDR2: WNHNN and SYGVQD (reference sequence). Trimming stripped 0 bases from V and 8 bases from J, with 13 bases between. The CDR3 loop reads CASSESGALGGELFF. In DNA form, the CDR3 reads TGCGCCAGCAGTGAGTCGGGGGCCCTTGGAGGGGAGCTGTTTTTT.

This clone showed up just once. The rearrangement links TRBV7-8 to TRBJ2-1; 7 bases are shared with TRBD2. Germline CDR1 and CDR2: SGHVS and FQNEAQ. The V gene end was trimmed by 5 bases and the J gene end by 0 bases; junction bases not matched to a gene: 7. The CDR3 totals 16 residues. The CDR3 nucleotides are TGTGCCAGCAGCCCCAGCGGGGTAAGCTCCTACAATGAGCAGTTCTTC. Its translation is CASSPSGVSSYNEQFF.

About this clone: Different DNA sequences within this sample yield the same CDR3. The chain joins TRBV18 to TRBJ1-1; the match to TRBD1 covers 7 bases. V shed 3 bases and J 1 base; nucleotides not matched to a gene: 2. This CDR3 contains 14 residues. CDR1 is KGHSH and CDR2 is LQKENI in the germline V gene. In DNA, the CDR3 is TGTGCCAGCTCACCTAACAGGGGGAACACTGAAGCTTTCTTT. Amino acids: CASSPNRGNTEAFF.

The chain joins TRBV7-9 to TRBJ1-4, with D uncertain. V lost 3 bases and J lost 7, with 12 bases in between. This CDR3 spans 14 amino acids. Germline V gene data show CDR1 as SEHNR and CDR2 as FQNEAQ (reference sequence). The CDR3 region is CASSLERFGEKLFF. The CDR3 nucleotides read TGTGCCAGCAGCTTGGAAAGGTTCGGTGAAAAACTGTTTTTT.

This rearrangement joins TRBV6-6 to TRBJ1-5; weak D call: TRBD1 (5 bases). CDR3 length: 15 amino acids. With 0 bases removed from V and 0 bases from J, the gap between germline ends came to 6 bases. Germline V lookup: CDR1 MNHNY, CDR2 SVGAGI (reference sequence). DNA for the CDR3: TGTGCCAGCAGTTACTCAGGGGATAGCAATCAGCCCCAGCATTTT. It yields the protein CASSYSGDSNQPQHF.

This chain uses TRBV6-1 with TRBJ2-7, with TRBD1 identical over 7 bases. CDR3 length: 14 amino acids. Germline V gene lookup returns CDR1 MNHNS and CDR2 SASEGT. J was trimmed by 3 bases and V by 5 bases; bases with no gene match: 7. The CDR3 is CASSSGTAYYEQYF. CDR3 nucleotides: TGTGCCAGCAGTTCTGGGACAGCTTACTACGAGCAGTACTTC.

The gene calls are TRBV29-1 and TRBJ2-7; TRBD1 matches 9 bases. The CDR3 contains 12 residues. Germline-derived CDR1 and CDR2 are SQVTM and ANQGSEA. The ends lost 4 bases at V and 4 bases at J; junction bases unmatched: 2. As DNA, the CDR3 is TGCAGCGTTGGGGGGACAGGGTACGAGCAGTACTTC. The encoded protein is CSVGGTGYEQYF.

This clone occurred once. This chain connects TRBV27 to TRBJ2-1; 8 bases are a match to TRBD2. The ends lost 3 bases at V and 4 bases at J; junction bases unmatched: 5. This CDR3 spans 15 amino acids. Germline-derived CDR1 and CDR2 are MNHEY and SMNVEV (reference sequence). In DNA, the CDR3 is TGTGCCAGCAGTTTGGAGACTAGCGAGTACAATGAGCAGTTCTTC. Translated: CASSLETSEYNEQFF.

V usage is TRBV30 and J usage is TRBJ2-3; 10 bases align to TRBD2. The CDR3 is made up of 15 amino acids. Germline V gene data show CDR1 as GTSNPN and CDR2 as SVGIG (reference sequence). J lost 1 base, V lost 5 bases, and 6 bases had no gene match. CDR3 nucleotides: TGTGCCTGGGTCAGCGGGGGGGCTGGCACAGATACGCAGTATTTT. This sequence encodes CAWVSGGAGTDTQYF.

The genes are TRBV6-6 and TRBJ1-3; possible D gene TRBD1, 6 bases. CDR3 length equals 16 residues. Germline lookup yields CDR1 MNHNY and CDR2 SVGAGI (reference sequence). The V end was cut by 0 bases, the J end by 1 base, with 10 bases between. For the CDR3, the DNA is TGTGCCAGCAGTTACTCGATGGGGGCGTCTGGAAACACCATATATTTT. It encodes CASSYSMGASGNTIYF.

V usage is TRBV2 and J usage is TRBJ1-3; D is undetermined. The CDR3 spans 14 residues. The germline CDR1 and CDR2 sequences are SNHLY and FYNNEI. The V gene lost 8 bases and the J gene lost 2 bases, with 13 bases spanning the gap. CDR3 coding DNA: TGTGCCAGCGGAAGGGAGAGGACTGGAAACACCATATATTTT. Translated, it gives CASGRERTGNTIYF.

This clone has a single count. This rearrangement joins TRBV27 to TRBJ2-7; D not resolved. CDR3 size: 14 residues. Trimming shortened V by 2 bases and J by 1 base, and 9 bases separated the two germline ends. Germline V gene sequence: CDR1 MNHEY, CDR2 SMNVEV (reference sequence). CDR3 residues: CASSLRPESYEQYF. The CDR3 coding sequence is TGTGCCAGCAGTTTACGGCCGGAGTCCTACGAGCAGTACTTC.

This clone was seen only once. This sequence joins TRBV4-1 and TRBJ2-1, with no clear D. Germline lookup yields CDR1 MGHRA and CDR2 YSYEKL. V lost 0 bases, J lost 9 bases, and 6 bases lay in between. This CDR3 is 12 amino acids long. The CDR3 DNA follows: TGCGCCAGCAGCCAAGATAGCCCTGAGCAGTTCTTC. Translated, it gives CASSQDSPEQFF.

V and J are TRBV4-2 and TRBJ2-1, with D hard to call. This CDR3 is 14 amino acids long. Per germline, CDR1 LGHNA and CDR2 YNFKEQ. Trimming removed 3 bases at V and 2 bases at J, with 8 bases between. CDR3 sequence: CASSQGGTYNEQFF. CDR3 bases: TGTGCCAGCAGCCAGGGCGGTACCTACAATGAGCAGTTCTTC.

The CDR3 DNA sequence: TGCGCCAGCAGCGTCACAGGGGGCGATCAGCCCCAGCATTTT. Translation: CASSVTGGDQPQHF. This sequence joins TRBV5-1 and TRBJ1-5, with TRBD1 matching 9 bases. Per the germline V gene, CDR1 is SGHRS and CDR2 is YFSETQ. V lost 4 bases and J lost 5; bases outside the gene matches: 4. The CDR3 loop spans 14 amino acids.